Below are 27 T cell receptor beta chains sequenced from a single sample in a study of shared clonotypes between healthy human individuals. The method was immunoSEQ multiplex PCR; TCRdb's version includes in-frame clones alone and lacks a portion of them. Among 2.5 million or so clones, roughly 92% were seen once, and the ten largest hold under 0.15%. The source material was naive CD4+ T cells sorted from blood. Subset described: CD45RA+ positively selected. These receptor sequences come from a man aged 18-30 years in good health.

V gene TRBV7-9 combines with J gene TRBJ2-7; D is perhaps TRBD2 (5 bases). CDR1 and CDR2 (germline): SEHNR, FQNEAQ (reference sequence). Deletions cut 5 bases from V and 2 bases from J, with 10 bases between. The CDR3 totals 13 residues. CDR3 nucleotides: TGTGCCAGCAGCCCGAACGGGGCCTACGAGCAGTACTTC. It is translated as CASSPNGAYEQYF.

The chain employs TRBV23-1 and TRBJ2-7; D is ambiguous. TRBV23-1 is filed as an ORF, its function uncertain. Trimming cost V 3 bases and J 1 base, with 7 bases left between them. This CDR3 is built from 13 residues. The CDR3 region has the DNA TGCGCCAGCAGTCAGCCAGGATCCTACGAGCAGTACTTC. Translated, it gives CASSQPGSYEQYF.

V is TRBV9 and J is TRBJ1-2; 7 bases are a match to TRBD1. Germline CDR1 reads SGDLS; CDR2 reads YYNGEE. CDR3 size: 16 residues. The trim removed 3 bases at V and 0 bases at J, leaving 8 bases unmatched. Written as DNA, the CDR3 is TGTGCCAGCAGCGCGGGGACAGATCTAACTAACTATGGCTACACCTTC. This sequence encodes CASSAGTDLTNYGYTF. The whole variable domain, filled in from reference TRBV9 and TRBJ1-2, reads DSGVTQTPKHLITATGQRVTLRCSPRSGDLSVYWYQQSLDQGLQFLIQYYNGEERAKGNILERFSAQQFPDLHSELNLSSLELGDSALYFCASSAGTDLTNYGYTFGSGTRLTVV.

The CDR3 nucleotides are TGTGCCAGCAGGGACAACAGGGAAGGCACAGATACGCAGTATTTT. Translated, it gives CASRDNREGTDTQYF. J is TRBJ2-3 and V is TRBV11-2, with D possibly matching TRBD1 (6 bases). The CDR3 spans 15 residues. Germline V gives CDR1 SGHAT, CDR2 FQNNGV. Trimming shortened V by 6 bases and J by 1 base, and 14 bases separated the two germline ends.

This clone was counted a single time. The chain is built from TRBV6-6 and TRBJ1-1; D is uncertain. V shed 6 bases and J shed 5 bases, with 16 bases lying between them. The CDR3 totals 14 residues. Germline assignment: CDR1 MNHNY and CDR2 SVGAGI (reference sequence). This CDR3 is CASRMDGAKTEAFF. The CDR3, as DNA: TGTGCCAGCAGGATGGACGGCGCCAAGACTGAAGCTTTCTTT.

This clone is a singleton in its sample. This chain joins TRBV9 and TRBJ2-6, with a possible D match to TRBD1 (6 bases). The CDR3 totals 17 residues. The V gene's germline CDR1 is SGDLS and CDR2 YYNGEE. V was clipped by 4 bases and J by 0 bases, with 14 bases between them. The DNA for the CDR3 is TGTGCCAGCAGCAAAACTACAGGGTTCTCTGGGGCCAACGTCCTGACTTTC. Amino acid sequence: CASSKTTGFSGANVLTF.

The chain uses TRBV19 and TRBJ1-1; D unresolved. Germline lookup yields CDR1 LNHDA and CDR2 SQIVND (reference sequence). The CDR3 has 13 residues. The V gene lost 11 bases and the J gene lost 4 bases, with 17 bases spanning the gap. CDR3 amino acids: CAGHVAGSTEAFF. CDR3 DNA sequence: TGTGCCGGCCACGTCGCGGGAAGCACTGAAGCTTTCTTT.

The genes are TRBV2 and TRBJ2-1; the match to TRBD2 covers 8 bases. The CDR3 is 14 amino acids. Losses at the gene ends were 11 bases for V and 5 bases for J; bases not matched to a gene: 11. Germline V gene lookup returns CDR1 SNHLY and CDR2 FYNNEI. The CDR3: CAWPAAGANNEQFF. The CDR3 bases are TGTGCCTGGCCCGCAGCGGGGGCGAACAATGAGCAGTTCTTC.

The chain joins TRBV27 to TRBJ2-6; TRBD1 might be the D (6 bases). The CDR3 has 18 residues. V was cut by 3 bases and J by 2 bases, with 17 bases left in between. Germline V gene data show CDR1 as MNHEY and CDR2 as SMNVEV (reference sequence). The CDR3 spells CASSFASGHATGANVLTF. The DNA for the CDR3 is TGTGCCAGCAGTTTCGCTTCGGGACACGCAACTGGGGCCAACGTCCTGACTTTC.

The J gene is TRBJ2-5, the V gene TRBV6-5; TRBD2 is a possible D gene (6 bases). CDR1 MNHEY and CDR2 SVGAGI come from the germline V gene. Trimming shortened V by 2 bases and J by 2 bases, and 9 bases separated the two germline ends. This CDR3 is 14 amino acids long. This chain's CDR3 is CASSYVGGQETQYF. CDR3 coding DNA: TGTGCCAGCAGTTACGTCGGGGGACAAGAGACCCAGTACTTC.

The V call is TRBV7-2, the J call TRBJ2-7; 13 bases fit TRBD2. This CDR3 is 16 amino acids long. The V gene end was trimmed by 0 bases and the J gene end by 3 bases; junction bases not matched to a gene: 2. Germline CDR1 and CDR2: SGHTA and FQGNSA. DNA of the CDR3: TGTGCCAGCAGCTTAGCGCGGACTAGCGGGAGCTACGAGCAGTACTTC. This gives the protein CASSLARTSGSYEQYF.

This clone showed up just once. The J gene is TRBJ2-7, the V gene TRBV19; 8 nucleotides line up with TRBD1. Germline lookup yields CDR1 LNHDA and CDR2 SQIVND (reference sequence). V shed 10 bases, J shed 4 bases, and the junction held 9 bases outside the gene matches. The CDR3 length is 13 residues. Here the CDR3 reads CATWDRSGYEQYF. The CDR3 bases are TGTGCCACTTGGGACAGGTCAGGTTACGAGCAGTACTTC.

V and J are TRBV11-2 and TRBJ2-5; D could derive from TRBD1 or TRBD2 (5 bases each). The DNA end favors TRBJ2-7, so the J call may be wrong. There are 13 residues in the CDR3. Germline V gene sequence: CDR1 SGHAT, CDR2 FQNNGV. In DNA form, the CDR3 reads TGTGCCAGCAGCTTAGGAGGGGTGTACGAGCAGTACTTC. The encoded protein is CASSLGGVYEQYF.

The V gene is TRBV29-1, the J gene TRBJ2-1; D is ambiguous. Trimming cost V 4 bases and J 3 bases, with 7 bases left between them. CDR3 length: 12 residues. The germline gives CDR1 SQVTM, CDR2 ANQGSEA. CDR3 nucleotides: TGCAGCGTTGTTCCGGGCTACAATGAGCAGTTCTTC. Its translation: CSVVPGYNEQFF.

The rearrangement joins TRBV6-6 to TRBJ1-2, with 7 nucleotides matching TRBD1. The length of the CDR3 is 14 residues. J gave up 5 bases and V 6 bases, and 9 bases lay outside the gene matches. Germline V gives CDR1 MNHNY, CDR2 SVGAGI (reference sequence). CDR3 DNA: TGTGCCAGCAGCCCCGCGGGACAGATTTATGGCTACACCTTC. This sequence encodes CASSPAGQIYGYTF.

The rearrangement links TRBV28 to TRBJ2-2, with no clear D. The CDR3 is 17 residues long. V was trimmed by 6 bases and J by 1 base, leaving 18 bases between them. CDR1 and CDR2 from the germline V gene are MDHEN and SYDVKM. DNA for the CDR3: TGTGCCAGCAGGACCAATTTGTGGGGTCTGAACACCGGGGAGCTGTTTTTT. Its protein product is CASRTNLWGLNTGELFF. Looking up the rest from reference TRBV28 and TRBJ2-2 gives the full variable domain: DVKVTQSSRYLVKRTGEKVFLECVQDMDHENMFWYRQDPGLGLRLIYFSYDVKMKEKGDIPEGYSVSREKKERFSLILESASTNQTSMYLCASRTNLWGLNTGELFFGEGSRLTVL.

This sequence joins TRBV5-3 and TRBJ2-7, with a tentative D call TRBD2 (5 bases). TRBV5-3 is reported as an ORF; its role is uncertain. V lost 6 bases and J lost 2, with 9 bases in between. The length of the CDR3 is 12 residues. CDR3 DNA: TGTGCCAGAAAAATGGAGGCCTACGAGCAGTACTTC. Protein sequence: CARKMEAYEQYF.

The chain links TRBV2 to TRBJ2-4; D not resolved. The CDR3 has 11 residues. Germline V gene sequence: CDR1 SNHLY, CDR2 FYNNEI. Trimming removed 5 bases from V and 11 bases from J, with 10 bases in between. The CDR3 DNA reads TGTGCCAGCAGTTCTTTTGGGGTTCAGTACTTC. Translating gives CASSSFGVQYF.

This clone was detected only once. The chain employs TRBV10-3 and TRBJ2-3; 12 bases are shared with TRBD2. Germline V gene lookup returns CDR1 ENHRY and CDR2 SYGVKD. The CDR3 has 20 residues. With 4 bases clipped from V and 0 bases from J, the junction kept 14 bases outside the gene matches. The CDR3 here is CAISGPQTSGGLVSTDTQYF. In nucleotides, the CDR3 is TGTGCCATCAGTGGTCCCCAGACTAGCGGGGGACTAGTTAGCACAGATACGCAGTATTTT.

Of note for this clone: Other DNA sequences from this sample encode an identical CDR3 as well. The chain recombines TRBV29-1 with TRBJ1-2; D perhaps matches TRBD1 (5 bases). The CDR3 has 13 amino acids. Deletions cut 6 bases from V and 0 bases from J, with 11 bases between. From germline, CDR1 is SQVTM and CDR2 ANQGSEA. The CDR3 reads CSVLGGANYGYTF. CDR3 nucleotides: TGCAGCGTCTTGGGGGGGGCTAACTATGGCTACACCTTC.

The V and J genes are TRBV18 and TRBJ2-4, with 9 bases matching TRBD2. The length of the CDR3 is 19 residues. Trimming removed 1 base from V and 0 bases from J; junction bases left unmatched: 10. Germline loops: CDR1 KGHSH, CDR2 LQKENI. The CDR3 DNA is TGTGCCAGCTCACCACTCGCCCTAGCGGGATCACTAGCCAAAAACATTCAGTACTTC. Translated: CASSPLALAGSLAKNIQYF. Using reference TRBV18 and TRBJ2-4 for the parts outside the CDR3, the full variable domain is NAGVMQNPRHLVRRRGQEARLRCSPMKGHSHVYWYRQLPEEGLKFMVYLQKENIIDESGMPKERFSAEFPKEGPSILRIQQVVRGDSAAYFCASSPLALAGSLAKNIQYFGAGTRLSVL.

This clone came up a few times. The V and J genes are TRBV9 and TRBJ1-1; D not certain. Looked up from germline, CDR1 is SGDLS and CDR2 is YYNGEE. V gave up 2 bases and J gave up 1 base, with 9 bases separating them. This CDR3 has 14 amino acids. CDR3 DNA sequence: TGTGCCAGCAGCGTCTACGGGGAGAACACTGAAGCTTTCTTT. This sequence encodes CASSVYGENTEAFF.

This chain links TRBV5-6 with TRBJ1-5; 11 positions match TRBD1. Germline V gives CDR1 SGHDT, CDR2 YYEEEE. The CDR3 loop spans 18 amino acids. V was clipped by 4 bases and J by 1 base; unmatched bases: 10. The CDR3 loop is CASSNRDRGKWSNQPQHF. In DNA, the CDR3 is TGTGCCAGCAGCAACCGGGACAGGGGGAAGTGGAGCAATCAGCCCCAGCATTTT.

To note about this clone: Other DNA sequences within the sample encode an identical CDR3. This chain joins TRBV5-1 and TRBJ2-5; TRBD2 might be the D (7 bases). CDR3 length: 14 amino acids. From germline, CDR1 is SGHRS and CDR2 YFSETQ. The V gene lost 0 bases and the J gene lost 3 bases, with 9 bases spanning the gap. The CDR3 sequence: CASSLEGGKETQYF. The CDR3 region has the DNA TGCGCCAGCAGCTTGGAGGGGGGGAAAGAGACCCAGTACTTC.

The chain uses TRBV27 and TRBJ1-6, with D uncertain. The V gene lost 8 bases and the J gene lost 0 bases, with 14 bases spanning the gap. There are 16 residues in the CDR3. The germline CDR1 and CDR2 sequences are MNHEY and SMNVEV (reference sequence). CDR3 DNA: TGTGCCAGCCAAGGACGGCGGAGCTCCTATAATTCACCCCTCCACTTT. The encoded protein is CASQGRRSSYNSPLHF.

The chain recombines TRBV4-3 with TRBJ1-2; 9 positions match TRBD1. The ends lost 1 base at V and 4 bases at J; junction bases unmatched: 4. The CDR3 is 15 amino acids. Germline CDR1 LGHNA, CDR2 YSLEER. This chain's CDR3 is CASSQGGQGSYGYTF. The CDR3 bases are TGCGCCAGCAGCCAAGGCGGACAGGGGTCCTATGGCTACACCTTC.

Notes on this clone: Other nucleotide sequences from this sample produce the same CDR3. This chain links TRBV5-4 with TRBJ1-2, with no clear D. Trimming shortened V by 4 bases and J by 1 base, and 8 bases separated the two germline ends. This CDR3 comprises 13 residues. Germline V gene lookup returns CDR1 SGHNT and CDR2 YYREEE (reference sequence). The CDR3 DNA is TGTGCCAGCAGCCCGGACCTTAACTATGGCTACACCTTC. As protein: CASSPDLNYGYTF.